Described below is a single T cell receptor beta chain sequence and its context. One junction end disagrees with the germline gene, perhaps due to a read error. Germline V gives CDR1 MNHEY, CDR2 SMNVEV (reference sequence). This CDR3 spans 12 amino acids. TCRdb fed the PCR reads into MiXCR, producing one record per CDR3 protein. The table shows 7,500 to 10,000 distinct CDR3 sequences, with approximately 14% occurring only once. This entry belongs to a study of molecular identifiers for immune sequencing clone quantification. The sequence came from a human donor in good health. Some libraries in this study had Jurkat cell RNA spiked in. The sequenced sample was naive CD8+ T cells from blood, with Jurkat cell RNA spiked in. The subset: FACS-sorted CD8+CD4-CCR7+CD45RA+ naive T cells. The chain is built from TRBV27 and TRBJ1-5, with D tentatively TRBD1 (5 bases). The DNA of the CDR3 is TGTGCTAGCAGACGGGGCAATCAGCTCCAGCATTTT. Translated, it gives CASRRGNQLQHF.